The rows below give T cell receptor beta chains drawn from one sample of a study of CD4 T cells in relation to SARS-CoV-2 and coronaviruses. The data were produced by immunoSEQ multiplex PCR, yet TCRdb's version contains in-frame clones alone and is incomplete. This sample yields some 25,000 clones, of which more than 60% are seen a single time; over 9.5% belongs to the top ten. Their antigen targets remain unknown. The sequencing input was CD4+ T cells from PBMCs, cultured in vitro. The receptors originated from a human donor in good health. Each CDR3 is given with its conserved first and last residue. A D gene is named only where the DNA matches it firmly. Size is omitted from some rows. Given values are once, few, many or a class for expanded clones.

d_gene: -
j_gene: TRBJ1-1
v_gene: TRBV4-3
abundance: once
CDR3nt: TGCGCCAGCAGCCAAGAGGGGGGCCGAGGGTTTTCGACTGAAGCTTTCTTT
CDR3aa: CASSQEGGRGFSTEAFF

d_gene: -
j_gene: TRBJ1-3
v_gene: TRBV5-8
abundance: -
CDR3nt: TGTGCCAGCAGCTTTCAGGGCGTTAGCTCTGGAAACACCATATATTTT
CDR3aa: CASSFQGVSSGNTIYF

d_gene: TRBD1
j_gene: TRBJ1-1
v_gene: TRBV4-2
abundance: -
CDR3nt: TGTGCCAGCAGCCCAGGCGGCGGGACAGGGAACACTGAAGCTTTCTTT
CDR3aa: CASSPGGGTGNTEAFF

d_gene: TRBD1
j_gene: TRBJ1-4
v_gene: TRBV6-6
abundance: few
CDR3nt: TGTGCCAGCAGCAGCCCGGACAGGGCTAATGAAAAACTGTTTTTT
CDR3aa: CASSSPDRANEKLFF

d_gene: -
j_gene: TRBJ1-3
v_gene: TRBV6-5
abundance: -
CDR3nt: TGTGCCAGCAGAGAGGACAGATTCTCTGGAAACACCATATATTTT
CDR3aa: CASREDRFSGNTIYF

d_gene: -
j_gene: TRBJ2-7
v_gene: TRBV7-7
abundance: -
CDR3nt: TGTGCCAGCAGCCTGAGGCGGGGAGGCGAGCAGTACTTC
CDR3aa: CASSLRRGGEQYF

d_gene: TRBD1
j_gene: TRBJ1-1
v_gene: TRBV19
abundance: -
CDR3nt: TGTGCCAGTAGTCCCCGGACAGGGACGAACACTGAAGCTTTCTTT
CDR3aa: CASSPRTGTNTEAFF

d_gene: -
j_gene: TRBJ2-3
v_gene: TRBV5-1
abundance: -
CDR3nt: TGCGCCAGCAGCTTGGAAGGACCGACCACAGATACGCAGTATTTT
CDR3aa: CASSLEGPTTDTQYF

d_gene: TRBD2
j_gene: TRBJ2-5
v_gene: TRBV5-4
abundance: -
CDR3nt: TGTGCCAGCAGCCTCGACGGGACTAGCTTAGAGACCCAGTACTTC
CDR3aa: CASSLDGTSLETQYF

d_gene: TRBD1
j_gene: TRBJ2-7
v_gene: TRBV3-1/TRBV3-2
abundance: few
CDR3nt: TGTGCCAGCACCTTAGGGGGCAGTTACGAGCAGTACTTC
CDR3aa: CASTLGGSYEQYF

d_gene: TRBD2
j_gene: TRBJ2-1
v_gene: TRBV5-5
abundance: -
CDR3nt: TGTGCCAGCAGCTCACGACTAGCGGGAGACAATGAGCAGTTCTTC
CDR3aa: CASSSRLAGDNEQFF

d_gene: TRBD1
j_gene: TRBJ2-3
v_gene: TRBV4-2
abundance: -
CDR3nt: TGTGCCAGCAGCCAAGATGCCGGACAGGCCACAGATACGCAGTATTTT
CDR3aa: CASSQDAGQATDTQYF

d_gene: -
j_gene: TRBJ1-3
v_gene: TRBV7-2
abundance: -
CDR3nt: TGTGCCAGCAGCGCGGGTGGCTCTGGAAACACCATATATTTT
CDR3aa: CASSAGGSGNTIYF

d_gene: -
j_gene: TRBJ1-2
v_gene: TRBV19
abundance: few
CDR3nt: TGTGCCAGTAGTCCGAGCGGACAGCCGTCCTATGGCTACACCTTC
CDR3aa: CASSPSGQPSYGYTF

d_gene: -
j_gene: TRBJ1-6
v_gene: TRBV11-2
abundance: few
CDR3nt: TGTGCCAGCAGCTTAGATCACTCACCCCTCCACTTT
CDR3aa: CASSLDHSPLHF